This TCR beta chain was documented in a study of blood T cell repertoires in COVID-19. Study background: The samples span acute and convalescent COVID-19 from the United States, Italy and Spain. PBMCs, B-cell-depleted T cells, or T cells provided the cDNA or gDNA that made up the material.

Per the original methods: How many nucleated cells were present was estimated from reference gene primer amplification. The data were produced by immunoSEQ multiplex PCR, yet TCRdb's version contains in-frame clones alone and is incomplete. V, J and clone size reflect that table, while D and trimming were determined from the DNA. The table includes around 170,000 clones, approximately 74% detected once. The origin of this receptor is a woman over 75 with acute or convalescent COVID-19. The specimen sequenced was peripheral blood.

The CDR3 loop is CASSVPGLAGVGGNEQFF. The CDR3 nucleotides are TGTGCCAGCAGCGTACCGGGACTAGCGGGAGTAGGGGGTAATGAGCAGTTCTTC. The rearrangement uses TRBV9 and TRBJ2-1; 14 bases line up with TRBD2. Germline values: CDR1 SGDLS, CDR2 YYNGEE. Trimming removed 1 base from V and 7 bases from J; junction bases left unmatched: 10. This CDR3 region has 18 residues.